This TCR beta chain was identified during a study of beta chain features in type 1 diabetes. The trim removed 5 bases at V and 8 bases at J, leaving 8 bases unmatched. The germline gives CDR1 LNHDA, CDR2 SQIVND (reference sequence). This CDR3 comprises 15 residues. About this clone: The antigen is not known.

The study's findings and limits: Type 1 diabetes patients showed a moderate but significant shortening of TCRB CDR3s in all four CD4+ subsets.

Reverse transcribing all isolated RNA meant expressed TCRB transcripts were sequenced. The protocol was immunoSEQ multiplex PCR, while the TCRdb copy is restricted to in-frame clones and leaves out a portion. Of more than 250,000 clones in the sample, approximately 16% were seen once. The sequencing sample was made of naive CD4+ T cells from blood. The TCR sequence derives from a man aged 18 to 29 with type 1 diabetes. This chain joins TRBV19 and TRBJ1-6, with 8 bases lining up with TRBD1. This chain's CDR3 is CASSDDRGWDSPLHF. The CDR3 coding sequence is TGTGCCAGTAGTGACGACAGGGGTTGGGATTCACCCCTCCACTTT.